The entry that follows covers one T cell receptor (beta chain) sequence. TCRdb keeps only in-frame clones here, not all; method: immunoSEQ multiplex PCR. The sample lists about 240,000 clones, approximately 85% seen once, with over 10% in the top ten. The data were taken from a study of blood T cell repertoires in COVID-19. Looking at the study overall: Spain, Italy and the United States supplied samples that represented acute and convalescent COVID-19. Sample material is recorded as cDNA or gDNA derived from T cells, B-cell-depleted T cells, or PBMCs.

Per germline, CDR1 MNHEY and CDR2 SVGEGT. Trimming took off 1 base at V and 10 bases at J, with 10 bases between the two ends. The CDR3 consists of 12 residues. Sequencing was performed on peripheral blood. The receptor's source is a woman in her sixties with active or convalescent COVID-19. The chain combines TRBV6-2 or TRBV6-3 with TRBJ1-1; D gene ambiguous. This chain's CDR3 is CASSYLQRGAFF. The DNA for the CDR3 is TGTGCCAGCAGTTACTTGCAACGGGGAGCTTTCTTT.